This passage covers 12 T cell receptor beta chains from one sample sequenced in a study of regulatory T cells in long-lasting Graves disease. For TCR beta, libraries came from iRepertoire HTBI primers and Arm-PCR of CDR3 regions. TCRdb itself ran the multiplex PCR reads through MiXCR, one entry per CDR3 protein. The repertoire includes roughly 400,000 distinct CDR3 sequences, over 14% of them detected once, and approximately 7.8% sits in the top ten. As for time point: newly diagnosed GD, antithyroid drugs for less than 3 months. PBMCs were the source of the RNA used for TCR sequencing. These data are also associated with another study on T cells in Graves' hyperthyroidism and ophthalmopathy.

The specimen comprised peripheral blood mononuclear cells (PBMCs), sampled at new diagnosis, from a patient treated with antithyroid drugs. These receptors all come from a woman aged 40 to 49 with Graves disease.

This clonotype has ten or more counts. V gene TRBV6-1 combines with J gene TRBJ2-6, with 11 bases identical to TRBD1. Trimming took 6 bases from V and 0 from J; bases not matched to a gene: 13. Germline CDR1 is MNHNS and CDR2 is SASEGT. This CDR3 spans 20 amino acids. CDR3 nucleotide sequence: TGTGCCAGCAGAACCTGGACAGGGGGCCTGGTGAGCTCTGGGGCCAACGTCCTGACTTTC. It is translated as CASRTWTGGLVSSGANVLTF.

The gene calls are TRBV9 and TRBJ2-7; 7 nucleotides line up with TRBD2. The CDR3 consists of 14 residues. V shed 4 bases and J 3 bases; nucleotides not matched to a gene: 7. Germline V gene data show CDR1 as SGDLS and CDR2 as YYNGEE. The CDR3 sequence: CASSQGTTVYEQYF. The CDR3 region has the DNA TGTGCCAGCAGCCAAGGGACTACTGTCTACGAGCAGTACTTC.

This clonotype appeared many times. The chain recombines TRBV11-3 with TRBJ1-1; possibly TRBD1 for D (5 bases). CDR3 length: 16 residues. Looked up from germline, CDR1 is SGHNT and CDR2 is YENEEA. V lost 3 bases to trimming and J lost 1 base, with 15 bases between them. This CDR3 reads CASSFSGGRGNTEAFF. DNA for the CDR3: TGTGCCAGCAGCTTCTCCGGGGGACGGGGGAACACTGAAGCTTTCTTT. The full variable domain, completed using reference TRBV11-3 and TRBJ1-1, is EAGVVQSPRYKIIEKKQPVAFWCNPISGHNTLYWYLQNLGQGPELLIRYENEEAVDDSQLPKDRFSAERLKGVDSTLKIQPAELGDSAVYLCASSFSGGRGNTEAFFGQGTRLTVV.

This clonotype came up many times. The chain recombines TRBV27 with TRBJ1-2, with 7 bases matching TRBD1. The length of the CDR3 is 14 residues. V lost 1 base and J lost 10; bases outside the gene matches: 9. Germline V gene sequence: CDR1 MNHEY, CDR2 SMNVEV (reference sequence). The CDR3 region is CASSLFGRGEVYTF. The CDR3 region has the DNA TGTGCCAGCAGTTTATTTGGCAGGGGGGAGGTCTACACCTTC.

As regards this clonotype: A much larger clone sits a single nucleotide away, making a read error possible. The chain joins TRBV25-1 to TRBJ1-1; D not certain. In germline, CDR1 is MGHDK, CDR2 SYGVNS. V was shortened by 2 bases and J by 1 base, with 2 bases between the two germline ends. CDR3 length equals 12 residues. The CDR3 DNA follows: TGTGCCAGCAGTGAAGAGAACACTGAAGCTTTCTTT. Residues: CASSEENTEAFF.

Many counts were recorded for this clonotype. The J gene is TRBJ2-7, the V gene TRBV18; possibly TRBD2 for D (5 bases). CDR3 length: 13 amino acids. V gave up 3 bases and J gave up 2 bases, with 8 bases separating them. Germline V gives CDR1 KGHSH, CDR2 LQKENI. The CDR3 DNA reads as TGTGCCAGCTCACCCCGGGGAACCTACGAGCAGTACTTC. Amino acid sequence: CASSPRGTYEQYF. The full variable domain, its missing parts supplied by reference TRBV18 and TRBJ2-7, is NAGVMQNPRHLVRRRGQEARLRCSPMKGHSHVYWYRQLPEEGLKFMVYLQKENIIDESGMPKERFSAEFPKEGPSILRIQQVVRGDSAAYFCASSPRGTYEQYFGPGTRLTVT.

This clonotype was seen many times. This sequence joins TRBV2 and TRBJ2-6, with a tentative D call TRBD1 (6 bases). CDR1 is SNHLY, CDR2 FYNNEI, per germline. V was shortened by 5 bases and J by 0 bases, with 17 bases between the two germline ends. The length of the CDR3 is 18 residues. The CDR3 loop reads CASSPQGTLRSGANVLTF. In DNA form, the CDR3 reads TGTGCCAGCAGTCCACAGGGCACCCTGCGCTCTGGGGCCAACGTCCTGACTTTC.

This clonotype was detected ten times or more. The gene calls are TRBV12-3 or TRBV12-4 and TRBJ1-2; possible D gene TRBD1, 5 bases. CDR3 size: 14 residues. The V and J ends lost 7 bases and 4 bases respectively, with 16 bases between them. The CDR3 is CASTLRGTGYGYTF. For the CDR3, the DNA is TGTGCCAGCACCTTACGGGGGACGGGCTATGGCTACACCTTC.

A few counts support this clonotype. V and J are TRBV18 and TRBJ1-2; 10 bases align to TRBD1. The CDR3 is 14 amino acids. J lost 5 bases, V lost 3 bases, and 3 bases had no gene match. CDR1 is KGHSH, CDR2 LQKENI, per germline. CDR3 in DNA: TGTGCCAGCTCACCGGGACAGGGGAAGTATGGCTACACCTTC. Protein product: CASSPGQGKYGYTF.

There are many counts of this clonotype. This chain uses TRBV29-1 with TRBJ2-1; TRBD1 or TRBD2 may be the D gene (5 bases each). Looked up from germline, CDR1 is SQVTM and CDR2 is ANQGSEA. Trimming left V 0 bases short and J 9 bases short, with 9 bases between. This CDR3 has 12 amino acids. The CDR3 DNA follows: TGCAGCGTTGAAGAAACCGGGACTGAGCAGTTCTTC. It yields the protein CSVEETGTEQFF.

This clonotype was detected many times. The gene calls are TRBV20-1 and TRBJ1-6; 7 nucleotides align to TRBD1. With V trimmed by 1 base and J by 7 bases, 7 bases remained unmatched. The CDR3 runs to 15 residues. CDR1 is DFQATT and CDR2 is SNEGSKA in the germline V gene (reference sequence). The CDR3 DNA is TGCAGTGCTAGAGGAACCCCCAGGGGGAATTCACCCCTCCACTTT. Protein sequence: CSARGTPRGNSPLHF.

This clonotype was observed at least ten times. V usage is TRBV10-3 and J usage is TRBJ2-3; no clear D. The CDR3 length is 14 residues. CDR1 and CDR2 (germline): ENHRY, SYGVKD. Deletions cut 6 bases from V and 0 bases from J, with 10 bases between. The CDR3: CAISRTSSTDTQYF. The DNA for the CDR3 is TGTGCCATCAGCAGGACGTCTAGCACAGATACGCAGTATTTT.